Only a few counts were recorded for the clone carrying this T cell receptor (beta chain). Its target is unknown. From RNA transcripts, TCR beta CDR3 regions were amplified. Initially, a first-round RT-PCR of the TCR CDR3 employed the HTBI primer set. One entry per CDR3 protein, called by TCRdb with MiXCR from the multiplex PCR reads. The profile shows about 380,000 distinct CDR3 sequences, around 18% of them singletons. Pregnant or lactating patients were excluded, as were those with uncontrolled infection or other autoimmune disease. An approximately 9.4 ml volume of fresh peripheral blood provided the PBMCs. V gave up 0 bases and J gave up 1 base, with 8 bases separating them. The CDR3 runs to 15 residues. Looked up from germline, CDR1 is SGHDT and CDR2 is YYEEEE. The data are from a study of T cells in Graves' hyperthyroidism and ophthalmopathy. Across the study: Staff took peripheral blood when the initial diagnosis was made, before any treatment began.

Study-wide results and limits: Most thyroid clonotypes expanded above 0.001 appeared in blood too.

The chain employs TRBV5-6 and TRBJ1-5; D is ambiguous. Source material: blood. The TCR originated in a young man with Graves' ophthalmopathy. The CDR3 reads CASSLGGESNQPQHF. For the CDR3, the DNA is TGTGCCAGCAGCTTGGGTGGGGAAAGCAATCAGCCCCAGCATTTT.